One and the same sample provided the 16 T cell receptor beta chains below, sequenced in a study of graft-versus-host responses after intestinal transplantation. Antigen specificity for these receptors is unknown. The method was immunoSEQ multiplex PCR; TCRdb's version includes in-frame clones alone and lacks a portion of them. Of 50,000 to 80,000 clones listed, 85% to 95% are singletons. Sequenced material: unstimulated CD8+ T cells sorted from spleen or lymph node cells, taken before transplant. These receptors came from a human donor who was the organ donor for an intestinal transplant.

The chain joins TRBV13 to TRBJ2-7; unclear D gene. This CDR3 contains 15 residues. Germline CDR1 is PRHDT and CDR2 is FYEKMQ (reference sequence). The V and J ends lost 5 bases and 6 bases respectively, with 20 bases between them. For the CDR3, the DNA is TGTGCCAGCAGCGCTTCCTCCGTTGGGCTCGGCGAGCAGTACTTC. Translated, it gives CASSASSVGLGEQYF. Combining the CDR3 with reference TRBV13 and TRBJ2-7 gives the whole variable domain AAGVIQSPRHLIKEKRETATLKCYPIPRHDTVYWYQQGPGQDPQFLISFYEKMQSDKGSIPDRFSAQQFSDYHSELNMSSLELGDSALYFCASSASSVGLGEQYFGPGTRLTVT.

The chain carries TRBV27 and TRBJ2-1; the D is unclear. The CDR3 runs to 11 residues. Between the trimmed V and J ends, which lost 6 bases and 9 bases, there was a span of 9 bases. CDR1 and CDR2 (germline): MNHEY, SMNVEV (reference sequence). CDR3 in amino acids: CASSLGSEQFF. As DNA, the CDR3 is TGTGCCAGCAGCCTCGGTAGTGAGCAGTTCTTC.

The chain links TRBV7-9 to TRBJ2-2, with 8 bases fitting TRBD1. Germline V lookup: CDR1 SEHNR, CDR2 FQNEAQ (reference sequence). V gave up 1 base and J gave up 4 bases; unmatched junction bases: 11. The CDR3 length is 18 residues. CDR3 sequence reads: CASSLVIQGATFTGELFF. The DNA for the CDR3 is TGTGCCAGCAGCTTAGTTATTCAGGGGGCGACCTTCACCGGGGAGCTGTTTTTT. Full variable domain (remainder filled in from reference TRBV7-9 and TRBJ2-2): DTGVSQNPRHKITKRGQNVTFRCDPISEHNRLYWYRQTLGQGPEFLTYFQNEAQLEKSRLLSDRFSAERPKGSFSTLEIQRTEQGDSAMYLCASSLVIQGATFTGELFFGEGSRLTVL.

V gene TRBV7-9 combines with J gene TRBJ2-3; 8 bases line up with TRBD2. CDR3 length: 13 residues. Per germline, CDR1 SEHNR and CDR2 FQNEAQ (reference sequence). With 9 bases clipped from V and 7 bases from J, the junction kept 9 bases outside the gene matches. The CDR3 DNA sequence: TGTGCCAGTATAAGCGGGAGCATGAATACGCAGTATTTT. Translation gives CASISGSMNTQYF.

The chain employs TRBV6-1 and TRBJ1-4; D may be TRBD1 (5 bases). V was cut by 6 bases and J by 14 bases, with 16 bases left in between. This CDR3 comprises 12 residues. The V gene's germline CDR1 is MNHNS and CDR2 SASEGT. CDR3 sequence reads: CASRGGGHELFF. For the CDR3, the DNA is TGTGCCAGCAGGGGGGGTGGGCACGAGCTGTTTTTT.

J is TRBJ1-1 and V is TRBV9; D gene ambiguous. The CDR3 covers 13 residues. Looked up from germline, CDR1 is SGDLS and CDR2 is YYNGEE. V lost 4 bases to trimming and J lost 7 bases, with 14 bases between them. CDR3 loop: CASSQVSAGEAFF. The CDR3 bases are TGTGCCAGCAGCCAGGTGTCCGCTGGTGAAGCTTTCTTT.

This sequence joins TRBV6-5 and TRBJ2-7; 7 bases are a match to TRBD1. Looked up from germline, CDR1 is MNHEY and CDR2 is SVGAGI. This CDR3 contains 15 residues. V lost 5 bases, J lost 7 bases, and 14 bases stayed unmatched. CDR3 DNA: TGTGCCAGCAGTCCCACAGGGGAAAAGTTGTGGGAGCAGTACTTC. Translated: CASSPTGEKLWEQYF.

This chain joins TRBV4-2 and TRBJ2-7; D is uncertain. V shed 0 bases and J shed 2 bases, with 14 bases lying between them. Germline V lookup: CDR1 LGHNA, CDR2 YNFKEQ. The CDR3 is made up of 16 amino acids. CDR3 DNA sequence: TGTGCCAGCAGCCAAGATCTTTGGGTGCGGACCTACGAGCAGTACTTC. The encoded protein is CASSQDLWVRTYEQYF.

The rearrangement links TRBV28 to TRBJ1-5; D uncertain. Per the germline V gene, CDR1 is MDHEN and CDR2 is SYDVKM. The CDR3 length is 11 residues. Trimming shortened V by 1 base and J by 10 bases, and 5 bases separated the two germline ends. CDR3 sequence reads: CASSLFFPQHF. Written as DNA, the CDR3 is TGTGCCAGCAGTTTATTCTTTCCCCAGCATTTT.

CDR3 nucleotides: TGTGCTAGTGGTTTGGTACTTTTCTCGTCTCGGGTTACAGGTCGCTCCTACGAGCAGTACTTC. Its protein product is CASGLVLFSSRVTGRSYEQYF. The chain joins TRBV12-5 to TRBJ2-7; D might be TRBD1 (5 bases). V lost 0 bases, J lost 0 bases, and 27 bases lay in between. The CDR3 totals 21 residues. From germline, CDR1 is LGHNT and CDR2 FRNRAP.

The rearrangement links TRBV27 to TRBJ1-1; 10 bases line up with TRBD1. V was pared by 4 bases and J by 3 bases, with 5 bases of the junction left unmatched. Germline loops: CDR1 MNHEY, CDR2 SMNVEV (reference sequence). There are 15 residues in the CDR3. Here the CDR3 reads CASSSRGTGDTEAFF. In DNA, the CDR3 is TGTGCCAGCAGTTCCCGGGGGACAGGGGACACTGAAGCTTTCTTT.

V is TRBV7-6 and J is TRBJ2-1; the match to TRBD2 covers 14 bases. This CDR3 has 17 residues. The germline gives CDR1 SGHVS, CDR2 FNYEAQ. With 5 bases clipped from V and 2 bases from J, the junction kept 5 bases outside the gene matches. CDR3 nucleotides: TGTGCCAGCAGCCCGACTAGCGGGAGGGAGGCCTACAATGAGCAGTTCTTC. Encoded protein: CASSPTSGREAYNEQFF.

The genes are TRBV4-3 and TRBJ2-1; D gene ambiguous. Trimming cost V 3 bases and J 9 bases, with 12 bases left between them. Looked up from germline, CDR1 is LGHNA and CDR2 is YSLEER. The CDR3 length is 13 residues. In DNA form, the CDR3 reads TGCGCCAGCAGCCACCTCAAGATTAGTGAGCAGTTCTTC. Its translation: CASSHLKISEQFF.

The DNA of the CDR3 is TGTGCCAGCAGTCTAGCCCGGTCGGCCTACGAGCAGTACTTC. Translating gives CASSLARSAYEQYF. The genes are TRBV27 and TRBJ2-7; D possibly corresponds to TRBD2 (5 bases). V was pared by 5 bases and J by 2 bases, with 13 bases between. CDR3 length: 14 residues. From germline, CDR1 is MNHEY and CDR2 SMNVEV (reference sequence).

This clone was recorded once. The rearrangement joins TRBV27 to TRBJ1-3; D is undetermined. The CDR3 is made up of 14 amino acids. Germline V gene lookup returns CDR1 MNHEY and CDR2 SMNVEV (reference sequence). The V and J ends lost 3 bases and 2 bases respectively, with 8 bases between them. CDR3 nucleotide sequence: TGTGCCAGCAGTTTTGGAGGCACTGGAAACACCATATATTTT. Translation: CASSFGGTGNTIYF.

The DNA for the CDR3 is TGTGCCAGCAGCCCTACTGCGGGAGGGCCTCCAGATACGCAGTATTTT. Its translation is CASSPTAGGPPDTQYF. The V gene is TRBV7-3, the J gene TRBJ2-3, with 9 nucleotides matching TRBD2. The CDR3 runs 16 residues. Germline CDR1 SGHTA, CDR2 FQGTGA. After removal of 5 bases from V and 4 bases from J, the junction contained 10 bases not matched to a gene.